This T cell receptor beta chain stems from a study of T cell responses to AZD1222 COVID-19 vaccine. Sequencing was performed with immunoSEQ multiplex PCR; in TCRdb, only in-frame clones are kept and a portion is missing. The table shows about 120,000 clones, with approximately 90% occurring only once. Germline assignment: CDR1 MNHEY and CDR2 SVGAGI. Trimming left V 1 base short and J 6 bases short, with 9 bases between. The CDR3 contains 14 residues. The clonotype was recovered from an adult who received the AZD1222 COVID-19 vaccine. V gene TRBV6-5 combines with J gene TRBJ2-2, with D perhaps TRBD1 (5 bases). Sample: peripheral blood, taken 28 days after the second AZD1222 dose. The CDR3 nucleotides are TGTGCCAGCAGTTACTATGAAGGGGCCGGGGAGCTGTTTTTT. The encoded protein is CASSYYEGAGELFF.